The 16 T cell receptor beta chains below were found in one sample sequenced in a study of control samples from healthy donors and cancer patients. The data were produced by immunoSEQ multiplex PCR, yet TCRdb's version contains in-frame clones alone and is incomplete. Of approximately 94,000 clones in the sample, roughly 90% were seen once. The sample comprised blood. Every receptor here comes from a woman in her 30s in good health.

CDR3 in amino acids: CASSSPRGRNIQPQHF. The CDR3 nucleotides are TGTGCCAGCAGTTCCCCCAGGGGGCGAAATATCCAGCCCCAGCATTTT. The J gene is TRBJ1-5, the V gene TRBV6-2 or TRBV6-3; 8 bases match TRBD1. Germline lookup yields CDR1 MNHEY and CDR2 SVGEGT. The CDR3 covers 16 residues. J was trimmed by 7 bases and V by 4 bases; bases with no gene match: 12.

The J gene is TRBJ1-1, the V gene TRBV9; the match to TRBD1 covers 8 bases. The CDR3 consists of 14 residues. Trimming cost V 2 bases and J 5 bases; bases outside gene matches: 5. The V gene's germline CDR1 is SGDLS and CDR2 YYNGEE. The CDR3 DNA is TGTGCCAGCAGCGTGACAGGGGTGGTGACTGAAGCTTTCTTT. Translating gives CASSVTGVVTEAFF.

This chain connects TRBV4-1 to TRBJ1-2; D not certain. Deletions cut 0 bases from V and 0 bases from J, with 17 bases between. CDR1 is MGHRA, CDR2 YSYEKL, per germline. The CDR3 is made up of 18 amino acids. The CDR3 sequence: CASSQDRQALKPNYGYTF. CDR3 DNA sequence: TGCGCCAGCAGCCAAGATCGGCAGGCTCTGAAACCTAACTATGGCTACACCTTC.

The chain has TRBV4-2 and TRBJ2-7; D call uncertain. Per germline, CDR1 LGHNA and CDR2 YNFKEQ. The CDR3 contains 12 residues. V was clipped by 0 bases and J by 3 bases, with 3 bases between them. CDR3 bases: TGTGCCAGCAGCCAAGATTTCTACGAGCAGTACTTC. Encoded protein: CASSQDFYEQYF.

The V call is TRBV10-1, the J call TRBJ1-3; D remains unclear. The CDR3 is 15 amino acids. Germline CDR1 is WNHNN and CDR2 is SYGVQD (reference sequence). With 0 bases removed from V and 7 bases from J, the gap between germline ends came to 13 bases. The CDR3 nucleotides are TGCGCCAGCAGTGAGTCGGCGGACCCAAGGAACACCATATATTTT. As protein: CASSESADPRNTIYF.

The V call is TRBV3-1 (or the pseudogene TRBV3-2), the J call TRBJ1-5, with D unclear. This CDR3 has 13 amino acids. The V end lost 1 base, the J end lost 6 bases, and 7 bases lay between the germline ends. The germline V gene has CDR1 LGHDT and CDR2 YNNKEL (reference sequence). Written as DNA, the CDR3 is TGTGCCAGCAGCCAAGTTGATAGTCAGCCCCAGCATTTT. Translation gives CASSQVDSQPQHF.

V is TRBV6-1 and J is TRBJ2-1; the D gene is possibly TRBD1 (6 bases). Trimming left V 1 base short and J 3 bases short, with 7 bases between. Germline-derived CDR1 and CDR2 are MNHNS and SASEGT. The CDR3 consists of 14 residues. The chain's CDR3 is CASSEGGRYNEQFF. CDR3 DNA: TGTGCCAGCAGTGAAGGGGGGCGCTACAATGAGCAGTTCTTC.

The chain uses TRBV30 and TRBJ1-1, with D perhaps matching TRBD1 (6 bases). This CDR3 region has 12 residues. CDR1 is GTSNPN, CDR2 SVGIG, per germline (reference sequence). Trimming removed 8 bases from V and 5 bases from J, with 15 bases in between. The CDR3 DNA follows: TGTGCCCAAAACAGGGTCAGGACTGAAGCTTTCTTT. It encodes CAQNRVRTEAFF.

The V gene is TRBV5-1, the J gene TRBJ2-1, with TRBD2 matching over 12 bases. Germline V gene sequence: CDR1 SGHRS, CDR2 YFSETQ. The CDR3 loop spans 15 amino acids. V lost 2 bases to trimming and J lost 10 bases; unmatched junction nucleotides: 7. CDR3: CASSFSSGRAEEQFF. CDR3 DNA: TGCGCCAGCAGCTTCTCTAGCGGGAGGGCCGAAGAGCAGTTCTTC.

DNA of the CDR3: TGTGCCAGTAGCCCAGGCCCGGGCGGCTCTGGGGCCAACGTCCTGACTTTC. Translation: CASSPGPGGSGANVLTF. The chain couples TRBV19 to TRBJ2-6; D remains unclear. Trimming took off 6 bases at V and 0 bases at J, with 15 bases between the two ends. The CDR3 contains 17 residues. Per germline, CDR1 LNHDA and CDR2 SQIVND (reference sequence).

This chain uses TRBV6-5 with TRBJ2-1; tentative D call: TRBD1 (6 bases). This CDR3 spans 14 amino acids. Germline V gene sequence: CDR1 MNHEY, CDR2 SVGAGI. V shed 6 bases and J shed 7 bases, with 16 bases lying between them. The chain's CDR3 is CASRRGIPGNEQFF. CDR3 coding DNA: TGTGCCAGCAGAAGGGGGATTCCTGGGAATGAGCAGTTCTTC.

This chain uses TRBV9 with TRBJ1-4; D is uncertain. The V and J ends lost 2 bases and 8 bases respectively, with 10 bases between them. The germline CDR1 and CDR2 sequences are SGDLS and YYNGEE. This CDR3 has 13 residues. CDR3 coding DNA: TGTGCCAGCAGCGTGTCAGGAGAGGAAAAACTGTTTTTT. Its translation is CASSVSGEEKLFF.

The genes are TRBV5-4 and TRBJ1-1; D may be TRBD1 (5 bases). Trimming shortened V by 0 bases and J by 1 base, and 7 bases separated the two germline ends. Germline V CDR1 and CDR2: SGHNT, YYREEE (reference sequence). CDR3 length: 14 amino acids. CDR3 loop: CASSLGGPNTEAFF. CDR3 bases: TGTGCCAGCAGCTTGGGGGGCCCGAACACTGAAGCTTTCTTT.

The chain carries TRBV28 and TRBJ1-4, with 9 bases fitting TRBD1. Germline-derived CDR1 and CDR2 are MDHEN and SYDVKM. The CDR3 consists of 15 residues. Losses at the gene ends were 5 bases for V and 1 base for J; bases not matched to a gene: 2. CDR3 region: CASSRQGVTNEKLFF. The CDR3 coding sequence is TGTGCCAGCAGTCGACAGGGGGTAACTAATGAAAAACTGTTTTTT.

CDR3 DNA: TGTGCCAGTAGTATAGCTAGGCTAGGGCACAATGAGCAGTTCTTC. Residues: CASSIARLGHNEQFF. The chain couples TRBV19 to TRBJ2-1; no reliable D call. Trimming stripped 1 base from V and 5 bases from J, with 12 bases between. The length of the CDR3 is 15 residues. Germline V lookup: CDR1 LNHDA, CDR2 SQIVND (reference sequence).

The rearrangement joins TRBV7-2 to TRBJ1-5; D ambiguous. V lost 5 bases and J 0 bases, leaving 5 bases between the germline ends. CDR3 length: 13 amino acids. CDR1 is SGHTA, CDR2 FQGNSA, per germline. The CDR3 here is CASSLHSNQPQHF. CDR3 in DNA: TGTGCCAGCAGCCTACATAGCAATCAGCCCCAGCATTTT.